The present TCR beta chain was sequenced within a study of T-cell reconstitution after alpha-beta-depleted transplantation in children. This clonotype turned up a few times. CDR3 length: 13 residues. Trimming cost V 0 bases and J 3 bases, with 3 bases left between them. The germline V gene has CDR1 SGHTA and CDR2 FQGNSA. A TCRbeta library incorporating unique molecular identifiers was prepared. TCRdb redid the calling of the PCR reads with MiXCR, one entry per CDR3 protein. Here the sample spans roughly 420,000 distinct CDR3 sequences, about a sixth being singletons. The sequencing here drew on PBMCs, mostly from graft donor cells, taken 360 days after TCRalphabeta/CD19-depleted stem cell transplant. This TCR was recovered from a boy younger than two who had a stem cell transplant for Wiskott-Aldrich syndrome, so the T cells may come from the graft donor. This chain uses TRBV7-2 with TRBJ2-4; D gene unclear. As DNA, the CDR3 is TGTGCCAGCAGCTTAGCGGTCAAAAACATTCAGTACTTC. This sequence encodes CASSLAVKNIQYF.